The 8 T cell receptor beta chains below were found in one sample sequenced in a study of blood T cell repertoires in COVID-19. Clones were sequenced by immunoSEQ multiplex PCR, and TCRdb holds only the in-frame ones, with some missing. Of under 400,000 clones listed, over 75% are singletons. What was sequenced was peripheral blood. The receptors come from a woman under 40 with COVID-19, enrolled during active disease.

The chain is built from TRBV28 and TRBJ2-1, with TRBD2 matching over 9 bases. CDR3 length: 16 amino acids. The ends lost 4 bases at V and 7 bases at J; junction bases unmatched: 11. In germline, CDR1 is MDHEN, CDR2 SYDVKM. The CDR3: CASSSSLKREVNEQFF. CDR3 nucleotides: TGTGCCAGCAGTTCCTCACTGAAGCGGGAGGTGAATGAGCAGTTCTTC.

The chain uses TRBV3-1 (or the pseudogene TRBV3-2) and TRBJ1-6; TRBD1 might be the D (6 bases). This CDR3 has 15 residues. V was pared by 1 base and J by 9 bases, with 13 bases between. Germline assignment: CDR1 LGHDT and CDR2 YNNKEL (reference sequence). The CDR3 protein is CASSQAGASGSPLHF. Here the CDR3 DNA reads TGTGCCAGCAGCCAAGCAGGGGCGTCAGGTTCACCCCTCCACTTT.

This chain joins TRBV5-1 and TRBJ1-4, with unresolved D. CDR3 length equals 16 residues. Trimming left V 2 bases short and J 0 bases short, with 11 bases between. CDR1 is SGHRS and CDR2 is YFSETQ in the germline V gene. The CDR3 loop is CASSFFGGATNEKLFF. The CDR3 DNA sequence: TGCGCCAGCAGCTTCTTCGGCGGTGCAACTAATGAAAAACTGTTTTTT.

The chain links TRBV11-2 to TRBJ2-1; weak D call: TRBD2 (6 bases). V lost 6 bases and J 7 bases, leaving 25 bases between the germline ends. Germline assignment: CDR1 SGHAT and CDR2 FQNNGV. The CDR3 has 17 amino acids. The CDR3, as DNA: TGTGCCAGCAGTCAACAAATGGGATTACGGGGGTTGAATGAGCAGTTCTTC. It codes for CASSQQMGLRGLNEQFF.

This clone was picked up a small number of times. CDR3 DNA: TGTGCCAGCAGTGAACAGGGACCGTTGGATGAGCAGTTCTTC. Amino acids: CASSEQGPLDEQFF. The chain uses TRBV28 and TRBJ2-1; D may be TRBD1 (6 bases). The V and J ends lost 5 bases and 8 bases respectively, with 16 bases between them. The V gene's germline CDR1 is MDHEN and CDR2 SYDVKM. This CDR3 is built from 14 residues.

The V gene is TRBV11-2, the J gene TRBJ2-5; a possible D gene is TRBD2 (6 bases). The germline gives CDR1 SGHAT, CDR2 FQNNGV. Trimming pared 4 bases from V and 5 bases from J, leaving 14 bases between. The CDR3 consists of 14 residues. CDR3 bases: TGTGCCAGCAGCTATGGGGGAGGATACGAGACCCAGTACTTC. It codes for CASSYGGGYETQYF.

The table lists this clone with a few counts. The chain employs TRBV5-4 and TRBJ2-7; the match to TRBD2 covers 13 bases. The CDR3 contains 16 residues. V lost 0 bases, J lost 6 bases, and 6 bases stayed unmatched. Germline CDR1 reads SGHNT; CDR2 reads YYREEE (reference sequence). DNA of the CDR3: TGTGCCAGCAGCTTGGACCCCGGACTAGCGGGAGTCGAGCAGTACTTC. It yields the protein CASSLDPGLAGVEQYF. Looking up the rest from reference TRBV5-4 and TRBJ2-7 gives the full variable domain: ETGVTQSPTHLIKTRGQQVTLRCSSQSGHNTVSWYQQALGQGPQFIFQYYREEENGRGNFPPRFSGLQFPNYSSELNVNALELDDSALYLCASSLDPGLAGVEQYFGPGTRLTVT.

V is TRBV7-6 and J is TRBJ1-3, with D unresolved. V was cut by 1 base and J by 0 bases, with 7 bases left in between. This CDR3 has 15 residues. Germline CDR1 SGHVS, CDR2 FNYEAQ. CDR3 nucleotides: TGTGCCAGCAGCTTAGTAGGAGGCTCTGGAAACACCATATATTTT. Translating gives CASSLVGGSGNTIYF.